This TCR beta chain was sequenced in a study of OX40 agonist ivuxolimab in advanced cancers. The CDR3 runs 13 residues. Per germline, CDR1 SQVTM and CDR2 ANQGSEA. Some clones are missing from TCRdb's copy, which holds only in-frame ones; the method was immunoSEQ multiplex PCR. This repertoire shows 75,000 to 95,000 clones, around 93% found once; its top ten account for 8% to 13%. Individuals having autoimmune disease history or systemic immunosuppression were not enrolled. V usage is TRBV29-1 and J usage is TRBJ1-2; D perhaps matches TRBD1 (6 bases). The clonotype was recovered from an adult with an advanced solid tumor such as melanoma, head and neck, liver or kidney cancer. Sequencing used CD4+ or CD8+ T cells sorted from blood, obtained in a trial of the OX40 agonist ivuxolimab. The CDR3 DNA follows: TGCAGTACTCTGGGGGGGCACGACTATGGCTACACCTTC. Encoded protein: CSTLGGHDYGYTF. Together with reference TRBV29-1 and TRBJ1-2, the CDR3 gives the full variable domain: SAVISQKPSRDICQRGTSLTIQCQVDSQVTMMFWYRQQPGQSLTLIATANQGSEATYESGFVIDKFPISRPNLTFSTLTVSNMSPEDSSIYLCSTLGGHDYGYTFGSGTRLTVV.